The sequence of this TCR beta chain was determined in a study of control samples from healthy donors and cancer patients. Data came from immunoSEQ multiplex PCR; TCRdb stores just in-frame clones and leaves some out. The data contain roughly 120,000 clones, 75% to 95% of them singletons. The V gene lost 5 bases and the J gene lost 7 bases, with 18 bases spanning the gap. Germline assignment: CDR1 SEHNR and CDR2 FQNEAQ (reference sequence). The CDR3 covers 14 residues. The sequence was obtained from a human donor in good health. The donor label of this sample is uncertain. Sequenced material: blood. The chain uses TRBV7-9 and TRBJ2-7, with a possible D match to TRBD2 (5 bases). CDR3 DNA: TGTGCCAGCAGCCAGACGGGGAGAGTGGGGGAGCAGTACTTC. This encodes CASSQTGRVGEQYF.